Listed here are 7 T cell receptor beta chains from one sample, sequenced in a study of technical replicates of blood from a handful of donors. Repertoires were generated with immunoSEQ multiplex PCR, while TCRdb's copy carries only in-frame clones and drops some. The sample lists fewer than 100,000 clones, approximately 97% occurring once. The specimen was T cells isolated from PBMCs. These receptors were obtained from a human donor in good health.

The chain recombines TRBV4-1 with TRBJ1-2, with 8 bases fitting TRBD1. This CDR3 region has 15 residues. The germline V gene encodes CDR1 MGHRA and CDR2 YSYEKL. Germline trimming cut 0 bases from V and 4 bases from J; bases unmatched to any gene: 4. The CDR3 DNA reads as TGCGCCAGCAGCCAAGAAAAACAGGGGGGCTATGGCTACACCTTC. It encodes CASSQEKQGGYGYTF.

This chain's CDR3 is CASSLIGGLAGVTPNEQFF. The CDR3 region has the DNA TGTGCCAGCAGTTTGATTGGGGGTCTAGCGGGAGTTACACCCAATGAGCAGTTCTTC. The rearrangement joins TRBV28 to TRBJ2-1; 10 nucleotides match TRBD2. The CDR3 runs 19 residues. V shed 3 bases, J shed 6 bases, and the junction held 17 bases outside the gene matches. Germline V gene lookup returns CDR1 MDHEN and CDR2 SYDVKM.

This chain connects TRBV6-5 to TRBJ1-5; a possible D gene is TRBD1 (5 bases). The V end lost 7 bases, the J end lost 5 bases, and 15 bases lay between the germline ends. Germline CDR1 MNHEY, CDR2 SVGAGI. The CDR3 loop spans 14 amino acids. This chain's CDR3 is CASNPRGRHQPQHF. DNA of the CDR3: TGTGCCAGCAACCCAAGGGGCAGACATCAGCCCCAGCATTTT.

This sequence joins TRBV6-5 and TRBJ2-3; 11 nucleotides match TRBD2. The CDR3 is made up of 15 amino acids. The V gene's germline CDR1 is MNHEY and CDR2 SVGAGI. V dropped 6 bases and J dropped 2; count of bases not matched to a gene: 4. This CDR3 reads CASRRLAGLTDTQYF. In DNA, the CDR3 is TGTGCCAGCAGAAGACTAGCGGGGCTCACAGATACGCAGTATTTT.

The chain's CDR3 is CAWSGGQGDYEQYF. In nucleotides, the CDR3 is TGTGCCTGGAGCGGGGGACAGGGAGACTACGAGCAGTACTTC. The gene calls are TRBV30 and TRBJ2-7; 9 nucleotides agree with TRBD1. The CDR3 contains 14 residues. The V gene end was trimmed by 3 bases and the J gene end by 3 bases; junction bases not matched to a gene: 6. Germline V gene sequence: CDR1 GTSNPN, CDR2 SVGIG (reference sequence).

CDR3: CATSSAFFASGGGYNEQFF. For the CDR3, the DNA is TGTGCCACCAGCAGCGCCTTCTTCGCTAGCGGGGGAGGCTACAATGAGCAGTTCTTC. The gene calls are TRBV15 and TRBJ2-1, with 10 bases aligning to TRBD2. The CDR3 sequence is 19 residues long. Trimming removed 3 bases from V and 3 bases from J; junction bases left unmatched: 14. Germline values: CDR1 LNHNV, CDR2 YYDKDF (reference sequence).

V usage is TRBV7-2 and J usage is TRBJ2-5, with TRBD1 matching over 9 bases. The germline CDR1 and CDR2 sequences are SGHTA and FQGNSA. J lost 5 bases, V lost 4 bases, and 8 bases had no gene match. The CDR3 is 15 residues long. Here the CDR3 reads CASSSPGTGSETQYF. DNA for the CDR3: TGTGCCAGCAGCTCCCCCGGGACAGGGAGCGAGACCCAGTACTTC. Full variable domain (remainder filled in from reference TRBV7-2 and TRBJ2-5): GAGVSQSPSNKVTEKGKDVELRCDPISGHTALYWYRQSLGQGLEFLIYFQGNSAPDKSGLPSDRFSAERTGGSVSTLTIQRTQQEDSAVYLCASSSPGTGSETQYFGPGTRLLVL.